This T cell receptor beta chain was captured in a study of vaccination effects on CD4 cells after COVID-19. Background on the study: Samples were taken post-vaccine, and their median timing was 72 days after the second dose.

Findings and caveats of the study: Nearly all vaccine-induced clones in healthy recipients recognized only SARS-CoV-2.

Germline V lookup: CDR1 KGHSH, CDR2 LQKENI. This CDR3 is built from 14 residues. Trimming stripped 5 bases from V and 4 bases from J, with 14 bases between. Sequencing was preceded by expansion of antigen-specific CD4+ T cells with viral peptide pools in the ViraFEST assay. Once cultured for under 11 days, the cells underwent separation to obtain CD4+ T cells. Of the BNT162b2 and mRNA-1273 vaccines, participants received two doses of one or the other. Assay: immunoSEQ multiplex PCR; the TCRdb copy retains only in-frame clones and omits some. The sample gives roughly 59,000 clones, approximately 78% of which show up once; roughly 2% is in the top ten. As concerns this clone: Its antigen remains unknown.

This TCR was recovered from a human donor who received a COVID-19 vaccine. V and J are TRBV18 and TRBJ1-2; no reliable D call. This material consisted of CD4+ T cells from PBMCs cultured with HCoV-OC43 spike peptides, taken after COVID-19 vaccination. The subset: HCoV-OC43 spike overlapping peptide pool stimulation. CDR3 in DNA: TGTGCCAGCTCAACTTATGACAACGTCTATGGCTACACCTTC. Encoded protein: CASSTYDNVYGYTF.